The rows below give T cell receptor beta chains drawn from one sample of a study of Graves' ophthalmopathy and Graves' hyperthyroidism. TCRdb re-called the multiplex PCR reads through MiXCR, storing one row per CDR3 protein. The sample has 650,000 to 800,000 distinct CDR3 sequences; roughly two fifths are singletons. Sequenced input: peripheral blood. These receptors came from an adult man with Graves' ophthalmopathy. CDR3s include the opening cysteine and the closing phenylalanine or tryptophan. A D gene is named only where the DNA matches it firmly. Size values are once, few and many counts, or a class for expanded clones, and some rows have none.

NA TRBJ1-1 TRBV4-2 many CASSQASQSWDTEAFF TGTGCCAGCAGCCAAGCCAGCCAAAGCTGGGACACTGAAGCTTTCTTT
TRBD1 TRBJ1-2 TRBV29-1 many CSVGWDSPYGYTF TGCAGCGTTGGGTGGGACAGCCCCTATGGCTACACCTTC
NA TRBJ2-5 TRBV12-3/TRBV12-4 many CASTVGQQETQYF TGTGCCAGCACCGTGGGACAACAAGAGACCCAGTACTTC
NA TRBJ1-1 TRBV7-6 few CASSLWGGRENTEAFF TGTGCCAGCAGCTTATGGGGGGGAAGGGAGAACACTGAAGCTTTCTTT
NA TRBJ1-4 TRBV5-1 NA CASSRSGRVGEKLFF TGCGCCAGCAGCCGGAGCGGCCGGGTTGGAGAAAAACTGTTTTTT
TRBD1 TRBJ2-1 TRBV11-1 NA CASSLDTGGDEQFF TGTGCCAGCAGCTTAGATACAGGGGGCGATGAGCAGTTCTTC
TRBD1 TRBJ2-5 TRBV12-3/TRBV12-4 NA CASRQGARETQYF TGTGCCAGCAGACAGGGGGCTAGGGAGACCCAGTACTTC
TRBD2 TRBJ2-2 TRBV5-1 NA CASSFGGRAETGELFF TGCGCCAGCAGCTTCGGCGGGAGGGCCGAGACCGGGGAGCTGTTTTTT
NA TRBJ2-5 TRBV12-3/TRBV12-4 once CASSRPNTEETQYF TGTGCCAGCAGTCGACCGAACACTGAAGAGACCCAGTACTTC
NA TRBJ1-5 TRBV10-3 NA CAIVRDDNQPQHF TGTGCCATCGTGCGGGACGACAATCAGCCCCAGCATTTT
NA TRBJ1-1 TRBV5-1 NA CASSPDRRTREAFF TGCGCCAGCAGCCCCGACAGGCGGACCCGTGAAGCTTTCTTT
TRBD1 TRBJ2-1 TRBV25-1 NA CASSESWDRVPEQFF TGTGCCAGCAGTGAATCTTGGGACAGGGTTCCTGAGCAGTTCTTC
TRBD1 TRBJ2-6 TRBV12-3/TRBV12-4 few CASSSADRGSSGANVLTF TGTGCCAGCAGTTCCGCAGACAGGGGAAGCTCTGGGGCCAACGTCCTGACTTTC
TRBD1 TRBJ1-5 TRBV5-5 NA CASSFAQGSNQPQHF TGTGCCAGCAGTTTCGCACAGGGGAGCAATCAGCCCCAGCATTTT
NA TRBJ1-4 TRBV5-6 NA CASASRPSSEKLFF TGTGCCAGCGCAAGTAGACCGAGTTCTGAAAAACTGTTTTTT
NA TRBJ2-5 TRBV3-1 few CASSQGTIQETQYF TGTGCCAGCAGCCAAGGGACTATACAAGAGACCCAGTACTTC
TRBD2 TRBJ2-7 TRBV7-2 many CASSPREGYEQYF TGTGCCAGCAGCCCGCGGGAGGGCTACGAGCAGTACTTC
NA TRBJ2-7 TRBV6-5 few CASSYSPIGPEYEQYF TGTGCCAGCAGTTACTCCCCTATAGGGCCGGAATACGAGCAGTACTTC
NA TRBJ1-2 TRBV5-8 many CASSSTGRNYGYTF TGTGCCAGCAGTTCGACAGGACGAAACTATGGCTACACCTTC
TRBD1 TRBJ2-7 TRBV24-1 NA CASGDRDLTYEQYF TGTGCCTCCGGGGACAGGGATTTGACCTACGAGCAGTACTTC
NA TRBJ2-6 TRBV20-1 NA CSASRVGANVLTF TGCAGTGCCAGCAGGGTGGGGGCCAACGTCCTGACTTTC
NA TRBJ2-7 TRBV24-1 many CATSAAGTPTYEQYF TGTGCCACCAGTGCTGCCGGGACGCCAACCTACGAGCAGTACTTC
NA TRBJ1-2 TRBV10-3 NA CAISEMGEFGYTF TGTGCCATCAGTGAAATGGGGGAATTTGGCTACACCTTC
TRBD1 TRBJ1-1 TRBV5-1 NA CASSYDRGQMYTEAFF TGTGCCAGCAGTTACGACAGGGGGCAAATGTATACTGAAGCTTTCTTT
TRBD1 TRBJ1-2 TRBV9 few CASSGNRGQIYGYTF TGTGCCAGCAGCGGAAACAGGGGACAAATCTATGGCTACACCTTC
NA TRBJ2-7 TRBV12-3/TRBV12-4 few CASSLTPTGSYEQYF TGTGCCAGCAGTCTAACACCCACCGGGAGCTACGAGCAGTACTTC
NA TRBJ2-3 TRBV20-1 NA CSARGDRDSDTQYF TGCAGTGCTAGAGGGGACCGGGACTCAGATACGCAGTATTTT
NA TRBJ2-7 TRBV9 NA CASSVARIPYEQYF TGTGCCAGCAGCGTAGCGAGAATCCCCTACGAGCAGTACTTC
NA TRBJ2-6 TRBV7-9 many CASSRQTSGANVLTF TGTGCCAGCAGTCGACAGACCTCTGGGGCCAACGTCCTGACTTTC
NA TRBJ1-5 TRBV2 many CASSETGSFNQPQHF TGTGCCAGCAGTGAAACGGGCAGCTTCAATCAGCCCCAGCATTTT
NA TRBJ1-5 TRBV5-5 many CASSLRSGDPGQPQHF TGTGCCAGCAGCTTGCGTTCAGGGGACCCCGGGCAGCCCCAGCATTTT
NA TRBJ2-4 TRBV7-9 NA CASSWERASFHEQYF TGTGCCAGCAGCTGGGAGAGGGCTAGCTTCCATGAGCAGTACTTC
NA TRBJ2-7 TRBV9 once CASSEQGRDGTHEQYF TGTGCCAGCAGTGAGCAAGGCCGGGACGGTACCCACGAGCAGTACTTC
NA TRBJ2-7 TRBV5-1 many CASSLDRATYEQYF TGCGCCAGCAGCTTGGACAGGGCCACCTACGAGCAGTACTTC
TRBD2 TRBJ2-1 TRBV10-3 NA CAISEYGLAEAYNEQFF TGTGCCATCAGTGAGTATGGACTAGCGGAGGCCTACAATGAGCAGTTCTTC
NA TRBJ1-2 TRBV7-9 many CASSLAGLGGYTF TGTGCCAGCAGCTTAGCAGGTTTGGGTGGCTACACCTTC
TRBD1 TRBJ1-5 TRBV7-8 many CASTRLPGGDSNQPQHF TGTGCCAGCACTCGACTTCCAGGGGGGGATAGCAATCAGCCCCAGCATTTT
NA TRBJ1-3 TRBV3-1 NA CASSHGISGNTIYF TGTGCCAGCAGCCACGGAATCTCTGGAAACACCATATATTTT
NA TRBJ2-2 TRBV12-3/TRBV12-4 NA CASSLTRPGGGELFF TGTGCCAGCAGTTTAACTCGCCCTGGAGGCGGGGAGCTGTTTTTT
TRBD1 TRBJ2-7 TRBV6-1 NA CAIADRATYEQYF TGTGCCATCGCGGACAGGGCCACCTACGAGCAGTACTTC
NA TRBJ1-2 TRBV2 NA CASSEEAEGIYGYTF TGTGCCAGCAGTGAAGAGGCTGAGGGAATCTATGGCTACACCTTC
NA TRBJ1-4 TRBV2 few CASSPRTGANEKLFF TGTGCCAGCTCGCCTAGGACGGGTGCTAATGAAAAACTGTTTTTT
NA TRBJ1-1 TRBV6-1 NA CASRLRQVNTEAFF TGTGCCAGCAGACTACGGCAGGTGAACACTGAAGCTTTCTTT
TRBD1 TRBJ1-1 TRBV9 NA CASSVGTGTAAFF TGTGCCAGCAGCGTGGGGACAGGGACGGCAGCTTTCTTT
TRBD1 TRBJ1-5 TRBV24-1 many CATSPGGRNQPQHF TGTGCCACCAGTCCAGGGGGTCGCAATCAGCCCCAGCATTTT
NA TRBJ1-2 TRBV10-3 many CATQATGTSYGYTF TGTGCCACCCAGGCGACCGGGACAAGCTATGGCTACACCTTC
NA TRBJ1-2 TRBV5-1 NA CASSTTGLGYTF TGCGCCAGCAGCACAACGGGGTTGGGCTACACCTTC
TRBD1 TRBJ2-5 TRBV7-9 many CASSSQGAETQYF TGTGCCAGCAGCTCACAGGGGGCAGAGACCCAGTACTTC
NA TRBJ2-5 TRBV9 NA CASSVAMREGTQYF TGTGCCAGCAGCGTAGCTATGAGGGAAGGGACCCAGTACTTC
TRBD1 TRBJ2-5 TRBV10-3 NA CAISGGQGVTQYF TGTGCCATCAGTGGGGGACAGGGGGTGACCCAGTACTTC
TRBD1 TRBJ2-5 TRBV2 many CASTPTGEETQYF TGTGCCAGCACCCCGACAGGGGAAGAGACCCAGTACTTC
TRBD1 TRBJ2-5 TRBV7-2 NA CAWTGTSGETQYF TGTGCCTGGACAGGGACTTCAGGGGAGACCCAGTACTTC
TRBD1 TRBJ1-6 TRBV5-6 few CASSPRGLPLHF TGTGCCAGCAGCCCTAGGGGGCTACCCCTCCACTTT
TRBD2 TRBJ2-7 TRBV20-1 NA CSARGTGGSSYEQYF TGCAGTGCTAGAGGGACTGGCGGGAGCTCCTACGAGCAGTACTTC
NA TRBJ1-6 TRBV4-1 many CASSQAKGHSPLHF TGCGCCAGCAGCCAAGCTAAGGGGCATTCACCCCTCCACTTT
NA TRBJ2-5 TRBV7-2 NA CASSSYRARETQYF TGTGCCAGCAGCTCGTATCGTGCCAGGGAGACCCAGTACTTC